These 15 T cell receptor beta chains were all obtained from the same sample, sequenced in a study of cytomegalovirus exposure and HLA in healthy donors. Primers included in the PCR were 60 Vbeta and 13 Jbeta primers. Assay used: immunoSEQ multiplex PCR; TCRdb lists only in-frame clones, some missing. The sample consists of a few hundred thousand clones, roughly 80% of them appearing once. The sequenced sample was PBMCs. The receptors were sampled from a girl aged 5-17 years in good health and CMV-seronegative.

The chain employs TRBV5-6 and TRBJ2-2; possible D gene TRBD1, 6 bases. CDR3 size: 15 residues. Germline V lookup: CDR1 SGHDT, CDR2 YYEEEE. V shed 4 bases and J shed 7 bases, with 17 bases lying between them. This CDR3 reads CASSPLGARGGELFF. The CDR3 DNA is TGTGCCAGCAGCCCGTTGGGGGCGCGTGGCGGGGAGCTGTTTTTT.

The chain recombines TRBV27 with TRBJ1-2, with a possible D match to TRBD1 (6 bases). The CDR3 spans 16 residues. V was clipped by 6 bases and J by 0 bases, with 17 bases between them. Germline assignment: CDR1 MNHEY and CDR2 SMNVEV (reference sequence). CDR3: CASSRVTGKANYGYTF. CDR3 bases: TGTGCCAGCAGCCGAGTTACAGGGAAAGCTAACTATGGCTACACCTTC.

The chain recombines TRBV5-8 with TRBJ2-1; 7 bases agree with TRBD1. The V segment lost 4 bases and the J segment 1 base; nucleotides outside the gene matches: 5. The CDR3 contains 15 residues. Looked up from germline, CDR1 is SGHTS and CDR2 is YDEGEE. The CDR3: CASSPGTVSYNEQFF. The CDR3 nucleotides are TGTGCCAGCAGCCCCGGGACAGTTTCCTACAATGAGCAGTTCTTC.

The chain has TRBV10-3 and TRBJ1-1; 9 bases fit TRBD1. Germline CDR1 ENHRY, CDR2 SYGVKD. The CDR3 length is 13 residues. Trimming removed 6 bases from V and 6 bases from J; junction bases left unmatched: 5. CDR3 nucleotide sequence: TGTGCCATCAGGGGGACAGGGAAACCTGAAGCTTTCTTT. It yields the protein CAIRGTGKPEAFF.

This clone was picked up a small number of times. The chain combines TRBV5-4 with TRBJ1-1; TRBD1 is a possible D gene (5 bases). Germline CDR1 SGHNT, CDR2 YYREEE (reference sequence). Trimming removed 2 bases at V and 4 bases at J, with 12 bases between. CDR3 length: 14 residues. The CDR3 DNA is TGTGCCAGCAGCTTTGGGGCCTTGGGCACTGAAGCTTTCTTT. The encoded protein is CASSFGALGTEAFF.

The chain carries TRBV6-5 and TRBJ1-4; tentatively, D is TRBD1 (6 bases). The CDR3 runs 15 residues. V was cut by 2 bases and J by 7 bases, with 14 bases left in between. Germline CDR1 MNHEY, CDR2 SVGAGI. The CDR3: CASSYKGVWREKLFF. The CDR3 DNA is TGTGCCAGCAGTTACAAGGGGGTCTGGCGTGAAAAACTGTTTTTT.

Comment on this clone: The identical CDR3 is also encoded by other nucleotide sequences in the sample. V usage is TRBV7-2 and J usage is TRBJ2-2; D is perhaps TRBD1 (6 bases). V was pared by 2 bases and J by 5 bases, with 6 bases between. Germline-derived CDR1 and CDR2 are SGHTA and FQGNSA. The CDR3 length is 13 residues. CDR3 DNA: TGTGCCAGCAGCTTACAGGGGACCGGGGAGCTGTTTTTT. This encodes CASSLQGTGELFF.

The gene calls are TRBV4-2 and TRBJ2-5; 8 bases are a match to TRBD2. The length of the CDR3 is 15 residues. The ends lost 4 bases at V and 2 bases at J; junction bases unmatched: 6. Germline V lookup: CDR1 LGHNA, CDR2 YNFKEQ. CDR3 nucleotide sequence: TGTGCCAGCAGCCCCCTACTAGCGGTTCAAGAGACCCAGTACTTC. It is translated as CASSPLLAVQETQYF.

The V gene is TRBV12-5, the J gene TRBJ1-6; a weak D match, TRBD1 (5 bases). CDR1 and CDR2 from the germline V gene are LGHNT and FRNRAP. Trimming removed 8 bases from V and 13 bases from J, with 21 bases in between. This CDR3 spans 14 amino acids. DNA of the CDR3: TGTGCTAGTCTGGGGCCCAACAACCCTCGGCCCCTCCACTTT. As protein: CASLGPNNPRPLHF.

This clone has just one count. This rearrangement joins TRBV27 to TRBJ2-7; tentatively, D is TRBD2 (5 bases). Germline CDR1 and CDR2: MNHEY and SMNVEV (reference sequence). The CDR3 sequence is 15 residues long. Trimming cost V 2 bases and J 2 bases, with 13 bases left between them. This chain's CDR3 is CASSLGLSLAYEQYF. CDR3 nucleotides: TGTGCCAGCAGTTTAGGACTCTCTCTCGCCTACGAGCAGTACTTC.

Only a few counts were recorded for this clone. The J gene is TRBJ1-1, the V gene TRBV7-9; D possibly corresponds to TRBD1 (6 bases). V dropped 5 bases and J dropped 0 bases, with 13 bases sitting between them. Germline CDR1 SEHNR, CDR2 FQNEAQ (reference sequence). This CDR3 region has 15 residues. CDR3 nucleotides: TGTGCCAGCAGCCCCCGACAGGCCCTGAACACTGAAGCTTTCTTT. Residues: CASSPRQALNTEAFF.

The V gene is TRBV19, the J gene TRBJ2-7; possible D gene TRBD2, 5 bases. Trimming shortened V by 0 bases and J by 3 bases, and 6 bases separated the two germline ends. The V gene's germline CDR1 is LNHDA and CDR2 SQIVND (reference sequence). This CDR3 is built from 13 residues. CDR3 sequence: CASSIDGIYEQYF. The CDR3 bases are TGTGCCAGTAGTATAGACGGGATCTACGAGCAGTACTTC.

This clone turned up a few times. The rearrangement links TRBV6-6 to TRBJ1-4; D gene uncertain. V was clipped by 1 base and J by 1 base, with 4 bases between them. Germline V gives CDR1 MNHNY, CDR2 SVGAGI (reference sequence). The CDR3 has 14 residues. CDR3 residues: CASSYWRTNEKLFF. The CDR3 DNA reads as TGTGCCAGCAGTTACTGGAGAACTAATGAAAAACTGTTTTTT.

The chain recombines TRBV19 with TRBJ2-1, with 12 bases that match TRBD2. Trimming at V came to 3 bases and at J to 8 bases, leaving 11 bases not matched to a gene. The CDR3 covers 17 residues. The germline CDR1 and CDR2 sequences are LNHDA and SQIVND (reference sequence). This chain's CDR3 is CASSISPSGGASDEQFF. The CDR3 region has the DNA TGTGCCAGTAGTATCTCGCCTAGCGGGGGGGCCTCGGATGAGCAGTTCTTC.

The chain couples TRBV10-1 to TRBJ1-4; 7 positions agree with TRBD1. Germline CDR1 reads WNHNN; CDR2 reads SYGVQD (reference sequence). The CDR3 is 17 residues long. V lost 2 bases to trimming and J lost 0 bases; unmatched junction nucleotides: 6. CDR3 nucleotide sequence: TGCGCCAGCAGTGAGCTAGGACAGGAAGCAACTAATGAAAAACTGTTTTTT. It codes for CASSELGQEATNEKLFF.